This T cell receptor beta chain emerged from a study of blood T cell repertoires in COVID-19. Study background: T cells, B-cell-depleted T cells, or PBMCs supplied cDNA or gDNA.

Self-reported history from a screening survey and questionnaire set each donor's cohort. The CDR3 has 13 amino acids. Trimming left V 3 bases short and J 3 bases short, with 6 bases between. Germline V gene lookup returns CDR1 SNHLY and CDR2 FYNNEI. The authors' processing: Estimation of nucleated cell counts was performed using reference gene primer amplification. Repertoires were generated with immunoSEQ multiplex PCR, while TCRdb's copy carries only in-frame clones and drops some. The D gene and trimming were derived from the DNA, and the V and J assignments and clone size from that table. The table lists 300,000 to 400,000 clones, 88% of them singletons.

The TCR sequence derives from a man aged 30-40 years who had recovered from COVID-19. The sequenced material came from PBMCs or T cells enriched from blood (not recorded which). The rearrangement joins TRBV2 to TRBJ1-5; D is possibly TRBD1 (5 bases). CDR3 bases: TGTGCCAGCAGTGACAGGGTCAATCAGCCCCAGCATTTT. This codes for CASSDRVNQPQHF.